The 16 T cell receptor beta chains below come from one sample, sequenced in a study of shared clonotypes between healthy human individuals. TCRdb's table, derived via immunoSEQ multiplex PCR, lists solely in-frame clones and lacks some. The profile shows about 1.1 million clones, about 84% of them singletons. Specimen: memory CD4+ T cells from PBMCs. Subset: CD45RA-negative fraction. Receptors originate from a man aged 18 to 35 in good health. Some clones in this sample may be carry-over from other donors' samples.

The chain has TRBV5-8 and TRBJ1-2, with 7 bases identical to TRBD1. Trimming took 3 bases from V and 9 from J; bases not matched to a gene: 5. Germline V lookup: CDR1 SGHTS, CDR2 YDEGEE. The CDR3 totals 12 residues. In nucleotides, the CDR3 is TGTGCCAGCAGCTCCTACAGGGGTAGCTACACCTTC. Translation gives CASSSYRGSYTF. Filled out from reference TRBV5-8 and TRBJ1-2, the complete variable domain reads EAGVTQSPTHLIKTRGQQATLRCSPISGHTSVYWYQQALGLGLQFLLWYDEGEERNRGNFPPRFSGRQFPNYSSELNVNALELEDSALYLCASSSYRGSYTFGSGTRLTVV.

The chain uses TRBV30 and TRBJ1-2; D gene uncertain. Trimming removed 1 base at V and 8 bases at J, with 8 bases between. The CDR3 totals 11 residues. Germline V gene data show CDR1 as GTSNPN and CDR2 as SVGIG (reference sequence). The CDR3 loop is CAWSELDGYTF. CDR3 DNA: TGTGCCTGGAGTGAACTCGACGGCTACACCTTC.

This clone was picked up a small number of times. The chain links TRBV4-2 to TRBJ1-2; D is unclear. The V end was cut by 4 bases, the J end by 8 bases, with 17 bases between. The CDR3 runs 14 residues. Germline V gene data show CDR1 as LGHNA and CDR2 as YNFKEQ. In DNA form, the CDR3 reads TGTGCCAGCAGCCTTCCCACGGGGAGGACGGGCTACACCTTC. This sequence encodes CASSLPTGRTGYTF.

This clone has only one observation. V usage is TRBV6-6 and J usage is TRBJ1-2, with no clear D. This CDR3 has 15 amino acids. V was cut by 2 bases and J by 8 bases, with 18 bases left in between. Per the germline V gene, CDR1 is MNHNY and CDR2 is SVGAGI (reference sequence). CDR3 DNA sequence: TGTGCCAGCAGTTACGAAGGGTGGAGGAGCTTGGGCTACACCTTC. Translating gives CASSYEGWRSLGYTF.

The rearrangement uses TRBV5-1 and TRBJ1-2, with 10 nucleotides matching TRBD1. This CDR3 region has 14 residues. CDR1 and CDR2 (germline): SGHRS, YFSETQ. V lost 0 bases and J lost 8; bases outside the gene matches: 4. The chain's CDR3 is CASSLEDRGRGYTF. CDR3 bases: TGCGCCAGCAGCTTGGAAGACAGGGGGCGAGGCTACACCTTC.

The gene calls are TRBV18 and TRBJ2-5; TRBD2 agrees at 7 bases. Germline V gives CDR1 KGHSH, CDR2 LQKENI. CDR3 length: 14 amino acids. V gave up 1 base and J gave up 4 bases; unmatched junction bases: 3. The DNA of the CDR3 is TGTGCCAGCTCACCACAGTGGGGGGGAGAGACCCAGTACTTC. It specifies CASSPQWGGETQYF.

The chain uses TRBV6-6 and TRBJ2-3; the D gene is possibly TRBD2 (5 bases). The CDR3 loop spans 13 amino acids. Germline assignment: CDR1 MNHNY and CDR2 SVGAGI (reference sequence). V was clipped by 5 bases and J by 8 bases, with 14 bases between them. In DNA, the CDR3 is TGTGCCAGCAGTGCTATACCCCGGGGTACGCAGTATTTT. It codes for CASSAIPRGTQYF.

CDR3 bases: TGTGCCAGCAGCCAGGGGCTCGACAATGAGCAGTTCTTC. The encoded protein is CASSQGLDNEQFF. The V gene is TRBV11-2, the J gene TRBJ2-1; D perhaps matches TRBD1 (6 bases). Germline values: CDR1 SGHAT, CDR2 FQNNGV. CDR3 length: 13 residues. Trimming left V 5 bases short and J 5 bases short, with 10 bases between.

The genes are TRBV27 and TRBJ2-7, with 8 nucleotides matching TRBD2. J lost 5 bases, V lost 10 bases, and 16 bases had no gene match. The germline gives CDR1 MNHEY, CDR2 SMNVEV (reference sequence). This CDR3 spans 15 amino acids. The CDR3 sequence: CATSADGRAPHEQYF. CDR3 nucleotide sequence: TGTGCCACCTCGGCCGACGGGAGGGCCCCTCACGAGCAGTACTTC.

This chain uses TRBV7-2 with TRBJ1-3, with D possibly TRBD1 on 5 matching bases. CDR1 and CDR2 (germline): SGHTA, FQGNSA. V shed 3 bases and J shed 2 bases, with 11 bases lying between them. The CDR3 runs 15 residues. The CDR3 sequence: CASSFLGPPGNTIYF. The CDR3 DNA sequence: TGTGCCAGCAGCTTTTTGGGGCCACCTGGAAACACCATATATTTT.

The chain recombines TRBV5-1 with TRBJ2-1; 7 bases are shared with TRBD2. Germline V gene lookup returns CDR1 SGHRS and CDR2 YFSETQ. CDR3 length equals 14 residues. Trimming at V came to 2 bases and at J to 4 bases, leaving 3 bases not matched to a gene. CDR3 loop: CASSFLAEYNEQFF. The CDR3 nucleotides are TGCGCCAGCAGCTTCCTAGCGGAATACAATGAGCAGTTCTTC.

The chain joins TRBV28 to TRBJ2-2, with 9 bases aligning to TRBD2. There are 15 residues in the CDR3. Germline V gene lookup returns CDR1 MDHEN and CDR2 SYDVKM. After removal of 6 bases from V and 7 bases from J, the junction contained 9 bases not matched to a gene. CDR3 coding DNA: TGTGCCAGCAGCCGCGGGGGGGCCGGCAGCGGGGAGCTGTTTTTT. Translation gives CASSRGGAGSGELFF.

The chain combines TRBV2 with TRBJ2-7; tentatively, D is TRBD1 (6 bases). The CDR3 contains 13 residues. Trimming took 5 bases from V and 1 from J, leaving 9 bases between them. Looked up from germline, CDR1 is SNHLY and CDR2 is FYNNEI. As DNA, the CDR3 is TGTGCCAGCAGTCTCGGACAGTCCTACGAGCAGTACTTC. It is translated as CASSLGQSYEQYF. Based on the CDR3 plus reference TRBV2 and TRBJ2-7, the full variable domain is EPEVTQTPSHQVTQMGQEVILRCVPISNHLYFYWYRQILGQKVEFLVSFYNNEISEKSEIFDDQFSVERPDGSNFTLKIRSTKLEDSAMYFCASSLGQSYEQYFGPGTRLTVT.

The genes are TRBV29-1 and TRBJ2-5; perhaps D is TRBD1 or TRBD2 (5 bases each). Germline V lookup: CDR1 SQVTM, CDR2 ANQGSEA. The CDR3 sequence is 13 residues long. V lost 3 bases and J lost 5, with 13 bases in between. CDR3 nucleotides: TGCAGCGTTGATGTCGGGGCCCGGGAGACCCAGTACTTC. This sequence encodes CSVDVGARETQYF.

The sample holds one count of this clone. V is TRBV21-1 and J is TRBJ2-5; the table's D call TRBD1 went unverified against the DNA. TRBV21-1 is given as a pseudogene. CDR3 length: 16 amino acids. The CDR3, as DNA: TGTGCCAGCAGCAAACCGGGACAGGGCAAAGGAGAGACCCAGTACTTC. Its translation: CASSKPGQGKGETQYF.

The chain employs TRBV11-2 and TRBJ2-2, with D possibly matching TRBD1 (6 bases). V was shortened by 8 bases and J by 0 bases, with 16 bases between the two germline ends. The CDR3 is made up of 16 amino acids. CDR1 SGHAT and CDR2 FQNNGV come from the germline V gene. The CDR3 is CASPLPDRPNTGELFF. CDR3 in DNA: TGTGCCAGCCCTCTCCCCGACAGGCCGAACACCGGGGAGCTGTTTTTT. Based on the CDR3 plus reference TRBV11-2 and TRBJ2-2, the full variable domain is EAGVAQSPRYKIIEKRQSVAFWCNPISGHATLYWYQQILGQGPKLLIQFQNNGVVDDSQLPKDRFSAERLKGVDSTLKIQPAKLEDSAVYLCASPLPDRPNTGELFFGEGSRLTVL.